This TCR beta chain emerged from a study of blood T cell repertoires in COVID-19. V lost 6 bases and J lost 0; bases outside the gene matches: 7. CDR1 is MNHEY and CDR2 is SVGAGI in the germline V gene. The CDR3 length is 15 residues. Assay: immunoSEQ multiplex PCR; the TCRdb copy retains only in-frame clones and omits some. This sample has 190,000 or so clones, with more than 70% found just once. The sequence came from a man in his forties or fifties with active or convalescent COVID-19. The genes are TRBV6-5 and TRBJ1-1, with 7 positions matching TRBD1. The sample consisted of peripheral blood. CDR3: CASSRQGSMNTEAFF. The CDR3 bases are TGTGCCAGCAGCCGACAGGGATCCATGAACACTGAAGCTTTCTTT.